This T cell receptor (beta chain) was sequenced during a study of cytomegalovirus exposure and HLA in healthy donors. The CDR3 consists of 17 residues. The study ran its PCR with 60 Vbeta and 13 Jbeta primers. Only in-frame clones appear in the TCRdb table, and some are missing; sequencing was by immunoSEQ multiplex PCR. The table lists roughly 150,000 clones, about three quarters of them singletons. The sequencing sample was made of PBMCs. The rearrangement uses TRBV21-1 and TRBJ2-5; TRBD2, the table's D call, lacks a check against the DNA. TRBV21-1 is a recognized pseudogene. This TCR was recovered from a woman aged 25 to 39 in good health and CMV-seronegative. The CDR3 sequence: CASSPHERDLSQETQYF. As DNA, the CDR3 is TGTGCCAGCAGCCCCCACGAGCGGGATCTTAGTCAAGAGACCCAGTACTTC.